This T cell receptor beta chain was captured in a study of human T cells and chemical hapten exposure. Study findings and constraints: Having alopecia, the donors may differ immunologically from healthy people.

The study's library attached unique molecular identifiers to single cDNA molecules. TCRdb processed the RACE reads anew with MiXCR; each CDR3 protein has one entry. The sample shows 80,000 to 95,000 distinct CDR3 sequences, roughly 9.6% of them seen only once. This clonotype came up many times. Its antigen is still unknown. The V and J ends lost 2 bases and 0 bases respectively, with 10 bases between them. Germline CDR1 SGHRS, CDR2 YFSETQ. The CDR3 is made up of 15 amino acids. Time point noted: patch test 2, 6 weeks after DPC sensitization. This sample's treatment: therapeutic diphenylcyclopropenone sensitization with weekly scalp DPC. Unfractionated whole blood was the source from which total RNA was extracted.

This TCR was recovered from a man in his forties or fifties with alopecia areata. Some clones in this sample may be carry-over from other donors' samples. This sequence joins TRBV5-1 and TRBJ2-3; no reliable D call. This specimen was whole blood, taken in connection with sensitization to the hapten diphenylcyclopropenone (DPC). The DNA for the CDR3 is TGCGCCAGCAGCTTTGAAGACCCTAGCACAGATACGCAGTATTTT. Protein sequence: CASSFEDPSTDTQYF.